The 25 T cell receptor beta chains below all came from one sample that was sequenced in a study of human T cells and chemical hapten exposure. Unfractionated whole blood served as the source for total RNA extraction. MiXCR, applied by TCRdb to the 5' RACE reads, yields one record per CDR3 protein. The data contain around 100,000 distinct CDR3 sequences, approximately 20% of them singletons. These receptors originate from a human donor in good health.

In DNA, the CDR3 is TGCGCCAGCAGCTTGGCGAATAACTACGAGCAGTACTTC. Encoded protein: CASSLANNYEQYF. The chain uses TRBV5-1 and TRBJ2-7, with D unresolved. V lost 0 bases, J lost 3 bases, and 7 bases lay in between. CDR1 and CDR2 from the germline V gene are SGHRS and YFSETQ. CDR3 size: 13 residues.

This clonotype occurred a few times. The CDR3 loop is CASSLPGQKNIQYF. CDR3 bases: TGTGCCAGCAGCCTTCCGGGACAGAAAAACATTCAGTACTTC. The chain recombines TRBV3-1 with TRBJ2-4, with TRBD1 identical over 7 bases. Germline V CDR1 and CDR2: LGHDT, YNNKEL (reference sequence). The V gene end was trimmed by 4 bases and the J gene end by 4 bases; junction bases not matched to a gene: 4. This CDR3 is built from 14 residues.

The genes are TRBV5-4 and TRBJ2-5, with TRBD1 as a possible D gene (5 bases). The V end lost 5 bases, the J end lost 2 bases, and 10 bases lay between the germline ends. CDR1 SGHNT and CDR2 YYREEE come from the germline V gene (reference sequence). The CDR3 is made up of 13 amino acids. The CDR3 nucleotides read TGTGCCAGCAGACTCCGACAGCAAGAGACCCAGTACTTC. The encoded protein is CASRLRQQETQYF.

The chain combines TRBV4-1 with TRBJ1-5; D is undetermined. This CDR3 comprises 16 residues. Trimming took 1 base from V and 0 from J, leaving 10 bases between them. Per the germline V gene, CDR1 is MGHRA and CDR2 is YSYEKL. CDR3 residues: CASSQGPLVSNQPQHF. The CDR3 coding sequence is TGCGCCAGCAGCCAAGGACCCTTGGTTAGCAATCAGCCCCAGCATTTT.

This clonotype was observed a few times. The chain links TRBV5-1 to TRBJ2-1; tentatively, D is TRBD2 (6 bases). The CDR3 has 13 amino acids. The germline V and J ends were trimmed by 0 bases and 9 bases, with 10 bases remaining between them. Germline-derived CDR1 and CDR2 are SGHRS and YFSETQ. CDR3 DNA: TGCGCCAGCAGCTTGGGAAGGGAGGCTGAGCAGTTCTTC. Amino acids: CASSLGREAEQFF.

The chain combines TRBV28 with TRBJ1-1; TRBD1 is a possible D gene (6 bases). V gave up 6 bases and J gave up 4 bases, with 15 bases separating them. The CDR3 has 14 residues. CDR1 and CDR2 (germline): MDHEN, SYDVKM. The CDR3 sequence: CASRSGAGSTEAFF. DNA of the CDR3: TGTGCCAGCAGGTCAGGGGCGGGGAGCACTGAAGCTTTCTTT. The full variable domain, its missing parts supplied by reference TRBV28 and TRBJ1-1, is DVKVTQSSRYLVKRTGEKVFLECVQDMDHENMFWYRQDPGLGLRLIYFSYDVKMKEKGDIPEGYSVSREKKERFSLILESASTNQTSMYLCASRSGAGSTEAFFGQGTRLTVV.

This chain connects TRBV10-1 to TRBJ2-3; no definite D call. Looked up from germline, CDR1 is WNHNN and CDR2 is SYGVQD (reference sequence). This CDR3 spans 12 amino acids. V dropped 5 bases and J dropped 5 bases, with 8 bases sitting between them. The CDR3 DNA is TGCGCCAGCAGTATTAATCGAGATACGCAGTATTTT. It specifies CASSINRDTQYF.

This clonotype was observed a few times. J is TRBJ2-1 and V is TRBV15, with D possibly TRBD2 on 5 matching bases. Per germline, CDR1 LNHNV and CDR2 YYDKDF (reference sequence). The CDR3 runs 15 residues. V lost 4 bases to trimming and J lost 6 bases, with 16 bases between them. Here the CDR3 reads CATSMGRLDTNEQFF. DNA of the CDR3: TGTGCCACCAGCATGGGGAGACTCGACACCAATGAGCAGTTCTTC.

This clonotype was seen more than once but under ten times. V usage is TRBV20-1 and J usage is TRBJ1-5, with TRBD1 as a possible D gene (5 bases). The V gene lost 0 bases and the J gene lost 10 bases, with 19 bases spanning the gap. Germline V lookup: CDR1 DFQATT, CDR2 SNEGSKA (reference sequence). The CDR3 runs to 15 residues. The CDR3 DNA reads TGCAGTGCTAGAGATTCCAAGGGCTCCTGGGGCCCCCAGCATTTT. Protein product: CSARDSKGSWGPQHF.

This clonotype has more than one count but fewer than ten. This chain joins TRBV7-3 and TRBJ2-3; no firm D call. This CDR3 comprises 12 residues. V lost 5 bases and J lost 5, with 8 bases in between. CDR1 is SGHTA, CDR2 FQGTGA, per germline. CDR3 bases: TGTGCCAGCAGCCGAGCGCAAGATACGCAGTATTTT. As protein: CASSRAQDTQYF.

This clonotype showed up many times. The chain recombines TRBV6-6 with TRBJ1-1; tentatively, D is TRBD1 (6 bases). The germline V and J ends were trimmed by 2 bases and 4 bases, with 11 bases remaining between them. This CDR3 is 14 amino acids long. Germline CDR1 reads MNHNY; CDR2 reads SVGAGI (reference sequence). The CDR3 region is CASSYEGGGTEAFF. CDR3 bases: TGTGCCAGCAGTTACGAAGGGGGGGGCACTGAAGCTTTCTTT.

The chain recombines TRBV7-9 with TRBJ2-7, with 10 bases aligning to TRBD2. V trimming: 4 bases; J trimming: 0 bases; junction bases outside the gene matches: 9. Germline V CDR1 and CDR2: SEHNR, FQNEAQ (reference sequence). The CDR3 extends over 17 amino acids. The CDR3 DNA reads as TGTGCCAGCAGCTCTTATAGCGGGAGGCCCAGCTCCTACGAGCAGTACTTC. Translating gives CASSSYSGRPSSYEQYF.

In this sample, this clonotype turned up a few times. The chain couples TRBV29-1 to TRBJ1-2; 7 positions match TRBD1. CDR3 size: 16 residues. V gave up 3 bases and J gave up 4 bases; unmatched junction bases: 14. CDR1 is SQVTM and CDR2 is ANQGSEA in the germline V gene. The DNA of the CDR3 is TGCAGCGTTGAGGGGGACAGAAACAATTTAGGCTATGGCTACACCTTC. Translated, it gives CSVEGDRNNLGYGYTF.

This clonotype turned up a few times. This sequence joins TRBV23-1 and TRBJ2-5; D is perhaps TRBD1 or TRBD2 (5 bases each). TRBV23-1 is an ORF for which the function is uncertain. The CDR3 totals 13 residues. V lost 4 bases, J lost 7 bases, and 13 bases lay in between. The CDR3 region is CASSLGPGGTQYF. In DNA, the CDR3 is TGCGCCAGCAGTCTCGGGCCTGGGGGGACCCAGTACTTC.

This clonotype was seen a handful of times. CDR3 DNA: TGTGCCTGGAGTAGGAGAGCGACAGGGTTGAGGGAGCAGTACTTC. Its protein product is CAWSRRATGLREQYF. V and J are TRBV30 and TRBJ2-7; 7 bases fit TRBD1. Germline V gene data show CDR1 as GTSNPN and CDR2 as SVGIG (reference sequence). V lost 2 bases, J lost 7 bases, and 14 bases stayed unmatched. CDR3 length equals 15 residues.

The CDR3 region is CASSGGGQGGNQPQHF. In DNA form, the CDR3 reads TGTGCCAGCAGTGGGGGGGGACAGGGAGGCAATCAGCCCCAGCATTTT. This chain connects TRBV12-3 or TRBV12-4 to TRBJ1-5; 9 nucleotides line up with TRBD1. CDR3 length: 16 amino acids. The V gene end was trimmed by 5 bases and the J gene end by 2 bases; junction bases not matched to a gene: 7.

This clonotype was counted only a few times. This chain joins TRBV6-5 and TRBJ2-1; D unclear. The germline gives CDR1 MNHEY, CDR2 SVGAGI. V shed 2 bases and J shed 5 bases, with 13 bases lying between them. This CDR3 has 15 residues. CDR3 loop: CASSYEGSADNEQFF. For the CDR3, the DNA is TGTGCCAGCAGTTACGAAGGGTCCGCGGACAATGAGCAGTTCTTC.

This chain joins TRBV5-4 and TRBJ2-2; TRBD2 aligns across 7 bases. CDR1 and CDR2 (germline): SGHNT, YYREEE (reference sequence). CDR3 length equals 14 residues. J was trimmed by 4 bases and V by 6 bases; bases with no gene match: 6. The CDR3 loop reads CASTWDYPTGELFF. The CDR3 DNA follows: TGTGCCAGCACTTGGGACTACCCCACCGGGGAGCTGTTTTTT.

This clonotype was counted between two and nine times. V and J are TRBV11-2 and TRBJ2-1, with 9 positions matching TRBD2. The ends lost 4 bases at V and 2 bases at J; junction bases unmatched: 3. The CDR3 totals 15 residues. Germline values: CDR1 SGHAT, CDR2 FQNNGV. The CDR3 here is CASSYSGGAYNEQFF. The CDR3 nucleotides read TGTGCCAGCAGCTATAGCGGGGGCGCCTACAATGAGCAGTTCTTC.

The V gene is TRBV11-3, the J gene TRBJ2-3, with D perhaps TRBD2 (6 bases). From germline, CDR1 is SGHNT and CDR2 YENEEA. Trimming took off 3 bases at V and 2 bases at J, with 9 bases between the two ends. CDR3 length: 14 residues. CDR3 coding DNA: TGTGCCAGCAGCTTCGGAGGGTACACAGATACGCAGTATTTT. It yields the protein CASSFGGYTDTQYF.

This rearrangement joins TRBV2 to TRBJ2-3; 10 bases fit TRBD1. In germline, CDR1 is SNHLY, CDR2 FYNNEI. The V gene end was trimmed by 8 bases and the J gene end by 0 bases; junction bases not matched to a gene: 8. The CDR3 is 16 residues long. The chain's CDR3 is CASGWDRGTSTDTQYF. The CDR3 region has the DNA TGTGCCAGCGGCTGGGACAGGGGCACAAGCACAGATACGCAGTATTTT.

CDR3 region: CASSPTGTGYNSPLHF. The CDR3 DNA is TGTGCCAGCAGTCCAACCGGGACAGGGTATAATTCACCCCTCCACTTT. The chain joins TRBV28 to TRBJ1-6, with 9 nucleotides matching TRBD1. Germline assignment: CDR1 MDHEN and CDR2 SYDVKM. The CDR3 contains 16 residues. The ends lost 5 bases at V and 4 bases at J; junction bases unmatched: 6.

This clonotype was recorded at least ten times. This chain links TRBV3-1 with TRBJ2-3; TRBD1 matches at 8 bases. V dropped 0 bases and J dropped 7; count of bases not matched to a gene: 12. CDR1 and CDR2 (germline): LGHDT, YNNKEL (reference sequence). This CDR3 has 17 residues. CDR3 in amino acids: CASSQDVAGGLVNTQYF. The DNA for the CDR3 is TGTGCCAGCAGCCAAGATGTGGCAGGGGGCCTGGTAAATACGCAGTATTTT.

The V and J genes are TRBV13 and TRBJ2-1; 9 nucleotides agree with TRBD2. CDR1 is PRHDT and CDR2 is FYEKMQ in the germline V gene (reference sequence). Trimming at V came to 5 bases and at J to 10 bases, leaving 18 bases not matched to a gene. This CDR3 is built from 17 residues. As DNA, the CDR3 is TGTGCCAGCAGCCCCAGGGGGGGACTAGCAATATCTAAGGAGCAGTTCTTC. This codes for CASSPRGGLAISKEQFF.

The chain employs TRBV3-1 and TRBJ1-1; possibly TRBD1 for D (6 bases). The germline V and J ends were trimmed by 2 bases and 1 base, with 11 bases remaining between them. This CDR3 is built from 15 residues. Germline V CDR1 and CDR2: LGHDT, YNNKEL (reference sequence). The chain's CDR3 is CASSQTGQRNTEAFF. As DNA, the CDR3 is TGTGCCAGCAGCCAAACCGGACAGAGGAACACTGAAGCTTTCTTT.